This T cell receptor (beta chain) was recovered during a study of shared clonotypes between healthy human individuals. The length of the CDR3 is 13 residues. Trimming cost V 5 bases and J 10 bases, with 19 bases left between them. CDR1 and CDR2 from the germline V gene are SGHRS and YFSETQ. Produced via immunoSEQ multiplex PCR; TCRdb's table is partial and in-frame only. Of under 1,100,000 clones in the sample, 75% were seen once. The receptor was derived from a man younger than 30 in good health. Sequencing input: memory CD4+ T cells sorted from blood. Noted subset: CD45RA-negative fraction. This chain joins TRBV5-1 and TRBJ2-7, with D possibly matching TRBD2 (5 bases). The CDR3: CASSDSGSSSQYF. The CDR3 DNA is TGCGCCAGCAGTGACTCTGGGAGCAGTAGTCAGTACTTC.